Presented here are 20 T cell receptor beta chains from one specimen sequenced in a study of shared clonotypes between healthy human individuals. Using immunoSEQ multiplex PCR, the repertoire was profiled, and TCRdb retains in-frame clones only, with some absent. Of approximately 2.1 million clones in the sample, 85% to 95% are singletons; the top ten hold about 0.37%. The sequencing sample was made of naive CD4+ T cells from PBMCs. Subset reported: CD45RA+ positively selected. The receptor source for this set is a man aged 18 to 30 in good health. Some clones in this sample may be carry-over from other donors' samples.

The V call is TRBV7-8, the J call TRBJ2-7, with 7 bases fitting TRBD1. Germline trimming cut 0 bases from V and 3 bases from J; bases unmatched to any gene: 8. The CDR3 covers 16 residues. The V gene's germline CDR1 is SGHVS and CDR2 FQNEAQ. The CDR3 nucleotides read TGTGCCAGCAGCTTAGCCCCCGGCAGGGGGTACTACGAGCAGTACTTC. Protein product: CASSLAPGRGYYEQYF.

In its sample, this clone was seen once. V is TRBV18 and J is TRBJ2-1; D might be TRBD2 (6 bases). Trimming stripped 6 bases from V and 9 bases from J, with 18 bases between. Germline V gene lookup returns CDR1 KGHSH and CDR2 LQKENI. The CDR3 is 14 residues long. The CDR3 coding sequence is TGTGCCAGCTCTTCCGGGACTGATTCCAGTGAGCAGTTCTTC. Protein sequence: CASSSGTDSSEQFF.

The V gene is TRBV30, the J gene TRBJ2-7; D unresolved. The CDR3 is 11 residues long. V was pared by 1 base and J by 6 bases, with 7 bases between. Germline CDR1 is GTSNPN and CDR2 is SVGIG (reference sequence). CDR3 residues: CAWSARSEQYF. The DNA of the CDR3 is TGTGCCTGGAGTGCACGTAGCGAGCAGTACTTC.

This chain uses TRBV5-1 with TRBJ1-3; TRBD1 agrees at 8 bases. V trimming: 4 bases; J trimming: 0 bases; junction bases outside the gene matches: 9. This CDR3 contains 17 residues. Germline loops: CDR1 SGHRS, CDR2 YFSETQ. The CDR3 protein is CASSIGQGGSSGNTIYF. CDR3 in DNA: TGCGCCAGCAGCATCGGACAGGGAGGGTCCTCTGGAAACACCATATATTTT.

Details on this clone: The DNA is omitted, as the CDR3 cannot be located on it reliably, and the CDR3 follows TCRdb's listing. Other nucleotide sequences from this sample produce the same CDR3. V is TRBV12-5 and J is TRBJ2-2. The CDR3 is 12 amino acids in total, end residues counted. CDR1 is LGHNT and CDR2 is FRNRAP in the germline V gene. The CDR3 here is CASGFGAGELFF.

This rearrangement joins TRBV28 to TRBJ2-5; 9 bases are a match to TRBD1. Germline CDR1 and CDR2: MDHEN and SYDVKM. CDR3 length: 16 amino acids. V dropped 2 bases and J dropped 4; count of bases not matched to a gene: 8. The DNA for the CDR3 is TGTGCCAGCAGTTTACCCCCCGGGACAGGGCGAGAGACCCAGTACTTC. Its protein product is CASSLPPGTGRETQYF.

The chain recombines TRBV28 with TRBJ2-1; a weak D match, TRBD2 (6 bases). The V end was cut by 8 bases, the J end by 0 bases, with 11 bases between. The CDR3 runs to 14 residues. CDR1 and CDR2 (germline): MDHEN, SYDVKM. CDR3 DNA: TGTGCCAGCGGGGGAGGTCCCTCCTACAATGAGCAGTTCTTC. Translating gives CASGGGPSYNEQFF.

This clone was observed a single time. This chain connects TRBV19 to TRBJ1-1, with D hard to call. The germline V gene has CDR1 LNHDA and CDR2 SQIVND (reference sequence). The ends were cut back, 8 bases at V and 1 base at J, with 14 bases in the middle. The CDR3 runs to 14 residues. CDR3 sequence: CASQYTGGNTEAFF. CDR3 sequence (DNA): TGTGCCAGTCAATACACGGGAGGGAACACTGAAGCTTTCTTT.

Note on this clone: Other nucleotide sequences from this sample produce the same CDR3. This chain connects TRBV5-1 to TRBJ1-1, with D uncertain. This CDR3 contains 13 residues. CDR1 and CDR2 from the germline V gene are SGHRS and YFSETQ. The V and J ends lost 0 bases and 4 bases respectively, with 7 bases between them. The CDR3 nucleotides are TGCGCCAGCAGCTTGGGGTATGGCACTGAAGCTTTCTTT. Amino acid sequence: CASSLGYGTEAFF.

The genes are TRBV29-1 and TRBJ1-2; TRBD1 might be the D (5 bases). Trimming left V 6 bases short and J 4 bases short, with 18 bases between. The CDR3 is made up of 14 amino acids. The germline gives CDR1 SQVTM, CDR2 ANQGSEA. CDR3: CSVWVGGNRYGYTF. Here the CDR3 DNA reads TGCAGCGTCTGGGTGGGGGGGAATCGCTATGGCTACACCTTC.

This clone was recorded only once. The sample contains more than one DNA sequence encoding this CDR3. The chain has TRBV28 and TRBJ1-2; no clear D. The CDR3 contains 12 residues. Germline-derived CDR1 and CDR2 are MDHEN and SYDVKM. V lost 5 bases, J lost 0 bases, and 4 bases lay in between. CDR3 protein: CASSRANYGYTF. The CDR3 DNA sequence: TGTGCCAGCAGTAGAGCTAACTATGGCTACACCTTC.

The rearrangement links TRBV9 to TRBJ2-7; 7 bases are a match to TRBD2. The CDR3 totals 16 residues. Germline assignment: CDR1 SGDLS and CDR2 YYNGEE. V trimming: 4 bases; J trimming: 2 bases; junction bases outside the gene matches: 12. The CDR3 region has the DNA TGTGCCAGCAGCTGGGAAATGGGAGGGACCACCTACGAGCAGTACTTC. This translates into CASSWEMGGTTYEQYF.

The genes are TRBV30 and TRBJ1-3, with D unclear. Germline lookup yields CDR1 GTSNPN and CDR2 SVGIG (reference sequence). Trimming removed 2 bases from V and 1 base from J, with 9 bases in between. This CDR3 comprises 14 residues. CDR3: CAWSYGMSGNTIYF. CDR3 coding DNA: TGTGCCTGGAGTTACGGAATGTCTGGAAACACCATATATTTT. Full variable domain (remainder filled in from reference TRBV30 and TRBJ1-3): SQTIHQWPATLVQPVGSPLSLECTVEGTSNPNLYWYRQAAGRGLQLLFYSVGIGQISSEVPQNLSASRPQDRQFILSSKKLLLSDSGFYLCAWSYGMSGNTIYFGEGSWLTVV.

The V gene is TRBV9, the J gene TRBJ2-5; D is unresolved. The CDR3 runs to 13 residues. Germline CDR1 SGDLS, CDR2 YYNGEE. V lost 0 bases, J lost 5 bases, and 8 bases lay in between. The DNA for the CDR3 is TGTGCCAGCAGCGTAGATCAGAGGGAGACCCAGTACTTC. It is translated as CASSVDQRETQYF.

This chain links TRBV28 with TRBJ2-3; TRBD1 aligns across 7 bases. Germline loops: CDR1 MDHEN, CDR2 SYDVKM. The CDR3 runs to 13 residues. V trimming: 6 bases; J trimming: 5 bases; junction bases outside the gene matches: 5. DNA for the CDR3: TGTGCCAGCAGGATGACAGGGATAGATACGCAGTATTTT. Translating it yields CASRMTGIDTQYF.

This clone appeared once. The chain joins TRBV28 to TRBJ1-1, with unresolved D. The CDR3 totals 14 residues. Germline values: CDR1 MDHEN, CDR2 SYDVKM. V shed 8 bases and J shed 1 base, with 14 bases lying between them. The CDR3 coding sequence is TGTGCCAGCGGGCAAAGGTGGGGGAACACTGAAGCTTTCTTT. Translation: CASGQRWGNTEAFF.

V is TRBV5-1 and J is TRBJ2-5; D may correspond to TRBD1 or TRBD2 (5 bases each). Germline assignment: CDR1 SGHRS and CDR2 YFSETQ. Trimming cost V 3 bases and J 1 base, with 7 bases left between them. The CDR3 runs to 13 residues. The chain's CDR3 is CASSYGAQETQYF. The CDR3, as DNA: TGCGCCAGCAGCTACGGGGCCCAAGAGACCCAGTACTTC.

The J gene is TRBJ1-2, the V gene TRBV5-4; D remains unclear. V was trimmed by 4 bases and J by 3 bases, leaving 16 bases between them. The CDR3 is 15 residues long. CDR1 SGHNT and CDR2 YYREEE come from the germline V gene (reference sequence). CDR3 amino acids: CASSPILGKDYGYTF. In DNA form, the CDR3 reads TGTGCCAGCAGCCCCATTTTAGGGAAGGACTATGGCTACACCTTC.

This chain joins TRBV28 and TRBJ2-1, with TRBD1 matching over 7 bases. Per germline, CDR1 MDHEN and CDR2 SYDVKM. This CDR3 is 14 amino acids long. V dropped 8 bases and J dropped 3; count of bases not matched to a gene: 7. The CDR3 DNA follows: TGTGCCAGCGGGAGTGGGGACAGCTACAATGAGCAGTTCTTC. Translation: CASGSGDSYNEQFF.

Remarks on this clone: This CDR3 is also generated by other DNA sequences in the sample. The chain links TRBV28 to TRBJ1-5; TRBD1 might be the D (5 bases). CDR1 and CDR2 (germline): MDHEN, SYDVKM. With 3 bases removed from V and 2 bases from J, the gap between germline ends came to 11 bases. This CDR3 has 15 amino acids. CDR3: CASSLGQGGNQPQHF. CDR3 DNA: TGTGCCAGCAGTTTGGGGCAGGGAGGCAATCAGCCCCAGCATTTT.